Below are 21 T cell receptor beta chains sequenced from a single sample in a study of beta chain features in type 1 diabetes. Isolated RNA was reverse transcribed in full, so expressed TCRB transcripts were sequenced. Clones were sequenced by immunoSEQ multiplex PCR, and TCRdb holds only the in-frame ones, with some missing. The sample has 140,000 or so clones, around a tenth seen once. The sequenced sample was central memory CD4+ T cells from blood. The receptor source for this set is a man younger than 35 in good health.

The chain joins TRBV7-3 to TRBJ2-1, with TRBD1 matching 8 bases. Germline loops: CDR1 SGHTA, CDR2 FQGTGA. The CDR3 is 15 residues long. The V and J ends lost 5 bases and 8 bases, in that order; junction bases with no gene match: 11. The CDR3 reads CASSTQTTGAHEQFF. CDR3 nucleotide sequence: TGTGCCAGCAGCACCCAGACGACAGGGGCCCATGAGCAGTTCTTC.

This rearrangement joins TRBV19 to TRBJ2-5; D is perhaps TRBD2 (6 bases). The V end was cut by 5 bases, the J end by 5 bases, with 18 bases between. CDR1 is LNHDA, CDR2 SQIVND, per germline (reference sequence). The CDR3 sequence is 15 residues long. In nucleotides, the CDR3 is TGTGCCAGTAGTTCCTCGGGGGAGCGCGGGGAGACCCAGTACTTC. Translation gives CASSSSGERGETQYF.

This clone was counted between two and nine times. The J gene is TRBJ2-5, the V gene TRBV28; no clear D gene. CDR3 size: 15 residues. The germline V gene encodes CDR1 MDHEN and CDR2 SYDVKM. Trimming shortened V by 2 bases and J by 1 base, and 11 bases separated the two germline ends. The chain's CDR3 is CASSLARRLQETQYF. For the CDR3, the DNA is TGTGCCAGCAGTTTAGCAAGGAGACTCCAAGAGACCCAGTACTTC.

V gene TRBV6-6 combines with J gene TRBJ1-1, with TRBD1 identical over 7 bases. CDR1 is MNHNY and CDR2 is SVGAGI in the germline V gene (reference sequence). Trimming at V came to 5 bases and at J to 4 bases, leaving 7 bases not matched to a gene. The CDR3 has 14 amino acids. The CDR3 DNA reads TGTGCCAGCAGTGATAACAGGGGTTCCACTGAAGCTTTCTTT. It specifies CASSDNRGSTEAFF.

This clone was counted ten times or more. The gene calls are TRBV30 and TRBJ1-1; TRBD1 matches at 7 bases. The CDR3 contains 13 residues. Germline loops: CDR1 GTSNPN, CDR2 SVGIG (reference sequence). V trimming: 2 bases; J trimming: 4 bases; junction bases outside the gene matches: 4. The CDR3 loop is CAWSQGDGTEAFF. CDR3 bases: TGTGCCTGGAGTCAGGGGGATGGCACTGAAGCTTTCTTT.

This clone appeared a few times. The chain joins TRBV6-6 to TRBJ1-5, with D possibly matching TRBD1 (5 bases). The V gene lost 5 bases and the J gene lost 3 bases, with 11 bases spanning the gap. The germline gives CDR1 MNHNY, CDR2 SVGAGI (reference sequence). CDR3 length: 14 residues. CDR3 residues: CASSPQGPNQPQHF. CDR3 bases: TGTGCCAGCAGTCCCCAGGGCCCCAATCAGCCCCAGCATTTT.

This clone has only a few counts. V is TRBV12-5 and J is TRBJ1-5; TRBD1 might be the D (5 bases). The CDR3 covers 12 residues. Trimming cost V 7 bases and J 9 bases, with 13 bases left between them. The germline V gene has CDR1 LGHNT and CDR2 FRNRAP. CDR3 sequence (DNA): TGTGCTAGTGCAACTAATCAGGGGCCCCAGCATTTT. This codes for CASATNQGPQHF. The variable domain in full, completed from reference TRBV12-5 and TRBJ1-5, reads DARVTQTPRHKVTEMGQEVTMRCQPILGHNTVFWYRQTMMQGLELLAYFRNRAPLDDSGMPKDRFSAEMPDATLATLKIQPSEPRDSAVYFCASATNQGPQHFGDGTRLSIL.

The chain has TRBV11-3 and TRBJ2-2, with 7 bases identical to TRBD2. CDR1 and CDR2 from the germline V gene are SGHNT and YENEEA. J was trimmed by 2 bases and V by 4 bases; bases with no gene match: 10. This CDR3 is 17 amino acids long. The CDR3 sequence: CASSSILGGFNTGELFF. The CDR3 region has the DNA TGTGCCAGCAGCTCCATCCTGGGGGGGTTCAACACCGGGGAGCTGTTTTTT.

This clone was observed a handful of times. The rearrangement uses TRBV4-2 and TRBJ2-7; 8 bases match TRBD2. V lost 0 bases to trimming and J lost 2 bases; unmatched junction nucleotides: 9. The CDR3 consists of 17 residues. Germline CDR1 reads LGHNA; CDR2 reads YNFKEQ. The CDR3: CASSQEYGGALAYEQYF. The CDR3 coding sequence is TGTGCCAGCAGCCAAGAATACGGGGGGGCCCTAGCCTACGAGCAGTACTTC.

The genes are TRBV15 and TRBJ1-1; tentatively, D is TRBD1 (6 bases). Trimming took 5 bases from V and 8 from J, leaving 18 bases between them. CDR1 is LNHNV and CDR2 is YYDKDF in the germline V gene (reference sequence). The CDR3 runs 14 residues. The CDR3 sequence is CATSQRGGGAEAFF. In nucleotides, the CDR3 is TGTGCCACCAGCCAAAGGGGGGGCGGAGCCGAAGCTTTCTTT. Combining the CDR3 with reference TRBV15 and TRBJ1-1 gives the whole variable domain DAMVIQNPRYQVTQFGKPVTLSCSQTLNHNVMYWYQQKSSQAPKLLFHYYDKDFNNEADTPDNFQSRRPNTSFCFLDIRSPGLGDTAMYLCATSQRGGGAEAFFGQGTRLTVV.

Only a few counts were recorded for this clone. The chain combines TRBV7-3 with TRBJ2-2; 7 bases match TRBD1. Per the germline V gene, CDR1 is SGHTA and CDR2 is FQGTGA. V lost 2 bases to trimming and J lost 7 bases; unmatched junction nucleotides: 7. This CDR3 comprises 15 residues. The CDR3 loop reads CASSLPGQKIGELFF. The CDR3 DNA is TGTGCCAGCAGCTTACCGGGACAGAAGATCGGGGAGCTGTTTTTT. The full variable domain, rest sourced from reference TRBV7-3 and TRBJ2-2, is GAGVSQTPSNKVTEKGKYVELRCDPISGHTALYWYRQSLGQGPEFLIYFQGTGAADDSGLPNDRFFAVRPEGSVSTLKIQRTERGDSAVYLCASSLPGQKIGELFFGEGSRLTVL.

V gene TRBV6-1 combines with J gene TRBJ2-7; tentatively, D is TRBD2 (6 bases). Looked up from germline, CDR1 is MNHNS and CDR2 is SASEGT. This CDR3 has 12 amino acids. V gave up 8 bases and J gave up 6 bases, with 14 bases separating them. The CDR3 spells CASWEAGGEQYF. Written as DNA, the CDR3 is TGTGCCAGCTGGGAAGCCGGGGGCGAGCAGTACTTC.

This clone has only a few counts. The chain carries TRBV5-1 and TRBJ2-2; TRBD2 matches at 7 bases. The CDR3 is 16 amino acids. The germline V gene encodes CDR1 SGHRS and CDR2 YFSETQ. V was clipped by 0 bases and J by 7 bases; unmatched bases: 9. The CDR3 DNA sequence: TGCGCCAGCAGCTTGGAGGCTAGCGGTCAACACGGGGAGCTGTTTTTT. Translated, it gives CASSLEASGQHGELFF. The entire variable domain, with the rest obtained from reference TRBV5-1 and TRBJ2-2, is as follows: KAGVTQTPRYLIKTRGQQVTLSCSPISGHRSVSWYQQTPGQGLQFLFEYFSETQRNKGNFPGRFSGRQFSNSRSEMNVSTLELGDSALYLCASSLEASGQHGELFFGEGSRLTVL.

J is TRBJ1-2 and V is TRBV10-3; weak D call: TRBD1 (5 bases). The CDR3 is 11 amino acids. The V gene's germline CDR1 is ENHRY and CDR2 SYGVKD. V lost 8 bases, J lost 12 bases, and 16 bases lay in between. CDR3 DNA: TGTGCCATCGCTCAGGAGGGGATTAACACCTTC. Residues: CAIAQEGINTF.

This clone was detected a few times. The genes are TRBV18 and TRBJ2-7; no firm D call. Between the trimmed V and J ends, which lost 3 bases and 3 bases, there was a span of 9 bases. The CDR3 is 13 residues long. Germline CDR1 reads KGHSH; CDR2 reads LQKENI. CDR3 DNA sequence: TGTGCCAGCTCACCGGCTGCGGACTACGAGCAGTACTTC. Translating it yields CASSPAADYEQYF.

This clone was seen a few times. This sequence joins TRBV11-2 and TRBJ1-4; 7 nucleotides agree with TRBD1. V dropped 2 bases and J dropped 7; count of bases not matched to a gene: 10. The CDR3 contains 16 residues. The germline CDR1 and CDR2 sequences are SGHAT and FQNNGV. The CDR3 protein is CASSLRAGGVFEKLFF. The CDR3 nucleotides are TGTGCCAGCAGCTTACGGGCAGGGGGTGTTTTTGAAAAACTGTTTTTT. Supplemented by reference TRBV11-2 and TRBJ1-4, the full variable domain reads EAGVAQSPRYKIIEKRQSVAFWCNPISGHATLYWYQQILGQGPKLLIQFQNNGVVDDSQLPKDRFSAERLKGVDSTLKIQPAKLEDSAVYLCASSLRAGGVFEKLFFGSGTQLSVL.

This clone was observed a few times. This sequence joins TRBV18 and TRBJ2-7; 9 positions match TRBD1. J was trimmed by 2 bases and V by 8 bases; bases with no gene match: 4. CDR3 length: 13 residues. The V gene's germline CDR1 is KGHSH and CDR2 LQKENI. The CDR3 DNA reads as TGTGCCAGCAACCGGGACAGGGCCTACGAGCAGTACTTC. Its translation: CASNRDRAYEQYF. Filled out from reference TRBV18 and TRBJ2-7, the complete variable domain reads NAGVMQNPRHLVRRRGQEARLRCSPMKGHSHVYWYRQLPEEGLKFMVYLQKENIIDESGMPKERFSAEFPKEGPSILRIQQVVRGDSAAYFCASNRDRAYEQYFGPGTRLTVT.

This clone came up a few times. The chain recombines TRBV19 with TRBJ2-1, with 12 bases identical to TRBD2. J lost 10 bases, V lost 1 base, and 8 bases had no gene match. CDR1 and CDR2 (germline): LNHDA, SQIVND (reference sequence). The CDR3 contains 16 residues. This chain's CDR3 is CASSIASGGVVREQFF. CDR3 DNA: TGTGCCAGTAGTATAGCTAGCGGGGGGGTAGTACGGGAGCAGTTCTTC.

This clone has only a few counts. The V gene is TRBV28, the J gene TRBJ1-2; 8 bases match TRBD1. V was clipped by 1 base and J by 4 bases; unmatched bases: 8. The CDR3 extends over 16 amino acids. The germline V gene encodes CDR1 MDHEN and CDR2 SYDVKM. The CDR3 sequence is CASSLSPGGSIYGYTF. CDR3 sequence (DNA): TGTGCCAGCAGTTTATCTCCAGGGGGCTCGATCTATGGCTACACCTTC.

In this sample, this clone turned up a few times. The chain links TRBV9 to TRBJ2-3; D call uncertain. The germline gives CDR1 SGDLS, CDR2 YYNGEE. The CDR3 runs 16 residues. Trimming removed 0 bases at V and 2 bases at J, with 13 bases between. The CDR3 here is CASSVGSRSYTDTQYF. Here the CDR3 DNA reads TGTGCCAGCAGCGTAGGAAGCCGCTCCTACACAGATACGCAGTATTTT. The variable domain in full, with the rest retrieved from reference TRBV9 and TRBJ2-3, is DSGVTQTPKHLITATGQRVTLRCSPRSGDLSVYWYQQSLDQGLQFLIQYYNGEERAKGNILERFSAQQFPDLHSELNLSSLELGDSALYFCASSVGSRSYTDTQYFGPGTRLTVL.

The rearrangement joins TRBV7-2 to TRBJ2-7; 10 bases align to TRBD2. The CDR3 length is 17 residues. Germline-derived CDR1 and CDR2 are SGHTA and FQGNSA. The J segment lost 0 bases and the V segment lost 1 base, leaving 6 bases of the junction unmatched. The CDR3 DNA is TGTGCCAGCAGCTTAGTTAACGTAGCGGGGGGCTCCTACGAGCAGTACTTC. Protein product: CASSLVNVAGGSYEQYF.